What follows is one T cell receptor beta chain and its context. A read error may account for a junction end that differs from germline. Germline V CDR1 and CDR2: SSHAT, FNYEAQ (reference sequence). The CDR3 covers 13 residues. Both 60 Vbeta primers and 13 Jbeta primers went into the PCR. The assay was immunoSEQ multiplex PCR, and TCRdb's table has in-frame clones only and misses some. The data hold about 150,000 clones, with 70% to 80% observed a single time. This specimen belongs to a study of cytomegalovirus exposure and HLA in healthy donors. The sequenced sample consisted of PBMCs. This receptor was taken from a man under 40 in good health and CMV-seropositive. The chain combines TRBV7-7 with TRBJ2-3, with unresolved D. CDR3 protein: CASSRGEEDTQYF. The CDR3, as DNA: TGTGCTAGCAGCAGAGGTGAGGAAGATACGCAGTATTTT.